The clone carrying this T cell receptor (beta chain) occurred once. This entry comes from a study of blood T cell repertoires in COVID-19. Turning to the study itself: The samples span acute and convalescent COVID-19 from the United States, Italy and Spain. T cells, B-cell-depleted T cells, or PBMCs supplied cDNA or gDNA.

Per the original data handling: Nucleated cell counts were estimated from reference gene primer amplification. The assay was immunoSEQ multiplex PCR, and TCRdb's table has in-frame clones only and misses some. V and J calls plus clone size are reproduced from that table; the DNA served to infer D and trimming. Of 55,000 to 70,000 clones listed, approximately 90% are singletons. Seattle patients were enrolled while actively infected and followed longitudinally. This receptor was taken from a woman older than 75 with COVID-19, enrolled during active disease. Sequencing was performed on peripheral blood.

The CDR3 DNA reads as TGTGCCTGGAGTGTTAAGGCAGGGCTCATCTATGGCTACACCTTC. Amino acids: CAWSVKAGLIYGYTF. This rearrangement joins TRBV30 to TRBJ1-2, with D maybe TRBD1 (5 bases). This CDR3 region has 15 residues. V lost 0 bases to trimming and J lost 4 bases, with 15 bases between them. Germline CDR1 is GTSNPN and CDR2 is SVGIG (reference sequence). Combining the CDR3 with reference TRBV30 and TRBJ1-2 gives the whole variable domain SQTIHQWPATLVQPVGSPLSLECTVEGTSNPNLYWYRQAAGRGLQLLFYSVGIGQISSEVPQNLSASRPQDRQFILSSKKLLLSDSGFYLCAWSVKAGLIYGYTFGSGTRLTVV.